This entry is about one T cell receptor beta chain. The antigen is not known. The sample comes from a study of cytomegalovirus exposure and HLA in healthy donors. General study results and limits: Most likely, a cluster of highly shared sequence variants arose as a sequencing artifact. The authors enumerated around 150 TCR beta chains as linked to cytomegalovirus. Most sequenced TCRs were rare (though some public TCRs occurred in many donors). Later on, an analysis tied under 20,000 TCR beta sequences to HLA alleles at 0.05 false discovery rate.

This CDR3 comprises 14 residues. CDR1 GTSNPN and CDR2 SVGIG come from the germline V gene (reference sequence). The V end was cut by 3 bases, the J end by 3 bases, with 12 bases between. A multiplex PCR was run with 60 Vbeta primers and 13 Jbeta primers. Clones were sequenced by immunoSEQ multiplex PCR, and TCRdb holds only the in-frame ones, with some missing. This table holds about 120,000 clones, around four fifths found once. This receptor was identified in a man in his sixties in good health and CMV-seropositive. Material for sequencing was PBMCs. The chain carries TRBV30 and TRBJ1-3; a possible D gene is TRBD1 (5 bases). CDR3 DNA: TGTGCCTGGAGCGGGGGGTCTGGTGGAAACACCATATATTTT. Its protein product is CAWSGGSGGNTIYF. Supplemented by reference TRBV30 and TRBJ1-3, the full variable domain reads SQTIHQWPATLVQPVGSPLSLECTVEGTSNPNLYWYRQAAGRGLQLLFYSVGIGQISSEVPQNLSASRPQDRQFILSSKKLLLSDSGFYLCAWSGGSGGNTIYFGEGSWLTVV.